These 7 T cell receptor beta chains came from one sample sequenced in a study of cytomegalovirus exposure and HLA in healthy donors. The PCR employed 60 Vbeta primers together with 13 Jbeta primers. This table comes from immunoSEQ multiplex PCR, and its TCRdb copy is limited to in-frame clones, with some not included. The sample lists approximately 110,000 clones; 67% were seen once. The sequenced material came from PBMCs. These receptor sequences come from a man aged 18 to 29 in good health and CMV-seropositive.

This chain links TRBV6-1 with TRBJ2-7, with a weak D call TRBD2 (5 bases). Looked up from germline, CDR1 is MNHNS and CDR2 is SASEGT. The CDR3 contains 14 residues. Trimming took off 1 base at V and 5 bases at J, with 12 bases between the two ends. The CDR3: CASSEGVFSDEQYF. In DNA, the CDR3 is TGTGCCAGCAGTGAAGGGGTCTTTAGCGACGAGCAGTACTTC.

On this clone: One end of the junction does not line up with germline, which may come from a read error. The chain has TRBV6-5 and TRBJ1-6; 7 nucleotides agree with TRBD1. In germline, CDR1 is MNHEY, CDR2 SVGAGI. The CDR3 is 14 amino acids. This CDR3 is CVSSYGQGGSPLHF. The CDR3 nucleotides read TGTGTCAGCAGTTACGGTCAGGGGGGTTCACCCCTCCACTTT.

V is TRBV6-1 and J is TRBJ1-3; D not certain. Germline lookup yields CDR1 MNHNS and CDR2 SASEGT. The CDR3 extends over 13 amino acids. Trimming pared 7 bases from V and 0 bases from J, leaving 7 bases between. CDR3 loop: CASMKSSGNTIYF. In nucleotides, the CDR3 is TGTGCCAGCATGAAGAGCTCTGGAAACACCATATATTTT.

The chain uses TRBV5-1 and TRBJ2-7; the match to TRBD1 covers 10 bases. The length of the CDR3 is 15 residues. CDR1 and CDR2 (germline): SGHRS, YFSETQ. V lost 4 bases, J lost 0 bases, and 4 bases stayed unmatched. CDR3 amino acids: CASSKTGGASYEQYV. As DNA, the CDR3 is TGCGCCAGCAGCAAGACAGGGGGCGCCTCCTACGAGCAGTACGTC.

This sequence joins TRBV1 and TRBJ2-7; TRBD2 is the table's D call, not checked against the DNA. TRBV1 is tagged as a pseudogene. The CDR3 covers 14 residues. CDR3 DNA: TGCACCAGCACCCAAAGGACTAGTATGTACGAGCAGTACTTC. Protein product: CTSTQRTSMYEQYF.

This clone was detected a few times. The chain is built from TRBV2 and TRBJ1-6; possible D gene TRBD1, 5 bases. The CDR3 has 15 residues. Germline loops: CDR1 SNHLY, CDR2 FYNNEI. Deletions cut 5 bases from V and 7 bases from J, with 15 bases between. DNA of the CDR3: TGTGCCAGCAGTCGGGTTCAGGGCGGCAATTCACCCCTCCACTTT. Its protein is CASSRVQGGNSPLHF.

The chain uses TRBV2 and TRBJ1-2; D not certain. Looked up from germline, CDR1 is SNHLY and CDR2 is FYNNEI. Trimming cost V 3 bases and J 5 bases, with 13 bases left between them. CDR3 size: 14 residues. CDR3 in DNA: TGTGCCAGCAGTGAGGAGGGCGGCCCGTATGGCTACACCTTC. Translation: CASSEEGGPYGYTF.